This is a list of T cell receptor beta chains from one sample in a study of shared clonotypes between healthy human individuals. Assay: immunoSEQ multiplex PCR; the TCRdb copy retains only in-frame clones and omits some. The sample has roughly 110,000 clones, about 63% seen once. What was sequenced was memory CD8+ T cells sorted from blood. These receptors were obtained from a woman under 40 in good health. Both conserved end residues are part of each CDR3. A D gene is named only where the DNA matches it firmly. Size is stated for part of the rows, as once, few or many counts, or as a class when the clone is expanded.

. TRBJ2-1 TRBV11-2 . TGTGCCAGCAGCCACCAGGGGGGGTACAATGAGCAGTTCTTC CASSHQGGYNEQFF
. TRBJ2-7 TRBV5-4 . TGTGCCAGCAGCTGGGGTGGCAGACTAGGGTCCTACGAGCAGTACTTC CASSWGGRLGSYEQYF
. TRBJ2-7 TRBV6-5 . TGTGCCAGCAGTCCCAGGGAAGGTTTCGGCGAGCAGTACTTC CASSPREGFGEQYF
. TRBJ2-1 TRBV27 TRBD2 TGTGCCAGCAGTTCATACGGGAGGGCAGCCTCCAATGAGCAGTTCTTC CASSSYGRAASNEQFF
. TRBJ1-2 TRBV19 TRBD1 TGTGCCAGTAGTCCTGGACAGGGCGGCTATGGCTACACCTTC CASSPGQGGYGYTF
. TRBJ2-5 TRBV15 . TGTGCCACCAGCCCCCCCAACAGGGTGTACCAAGAGACCCAGTACTTC CATSPPNRVYQETQYF
. TRBJ2-2 TRBV6-5 . TGTGCCAGCAGTTACCGCGGGGAGCTGTTTTTT CASSYRGELFF
. TRBJ2-7 TRBV27 TRBD1 TGTGCCAGCAGTCCCGGACAGGGCTACGAGCAGTACTTC CASSPGQGYEQYF
. TRBJ2-3 TRBV11-2 TRBD1 TGTGCCAGCAGCCGCCAGGACAGGCTACGATTTAGCACAGATACGCAGTATTTT CASSRQDRLRFSTDTQYF
. TRBJ1-1 TRBV28 . TGTGCCAGCAGTTTACTCCTGAACACTGAAGCTTTCTTT CASSLLLNTEAFF
. TRBJ1-5 TRBV28 TRBD1 TGTGCCACCGATCTACAGGGGAATCAGCCCCAGCATTTT CATDLQGNQPQHF
once TRBJ2-1 TRBV6-6 TRBD2 TGTGCCAGCGCACTAGCGGGAGCCGGTAGCAATGAGCAGTTCTTC CASALAGAGSNEQFF
many TRBJ1-4 TRBV27 . TGTGCCAGCAGGTCCCAGGGGTTACTGTTTTTT CASRSQGLLFF
. TRBJ1-4 TRBV6-6 TRBD1 TGTGCCAGCAGAGAAACAGGGGAGGGTGAAAAACTGTTTTTT CASRETGEGEKLFF
few TRBJ2-1 TRBV27 TRBD2 TGTGCCAGCAGTTCTCCCGCAAACGTTTCTAGCGGGAGGGCCGGGGGTCATGAGCAGTTCTTC CASSSPANVSSGRAGGHEQFF
. TRBJ2-1 TRBV25-1 TRBD2 TGTGCCAGCAGTACGCCGGGACTAGATATATTGCACGATGAGCAGTTCTTC CASSTPGLDILHDEQFF
. TRBJ2-1 TRBV7-9 . TGTGCCAGCAGCCCACGCGGCGGAAGCTCCTACAATGAGCAGTTCTTC CASSPRGGSSYNEQFF
. TRBJ1-5 TRBV4-1 . TGCGCCAGCAGCCAAGGCGTACGTAATCAGCCCCAGCATTTT CASSQGVRNQPQHF
. TRBJ2-7 TRBV13 TRBD2 TGTGCCAGCAGCTTGGCTAGCGGGATATACGAGCAGTACTTC CASSLASGIYEQYF
few TRBJ2-1 TRBV7-2 TRBD2 TGTGCCAGCAGCCAAGCGGGAGGGCCCTACAATGAGCAGTTCTTC CASSQAGGPYNEQFF
. TRBJ2-2 TRBV30 TRBD2 TGTGCCTGGAGTCCACTATTGGGAGGGACGGACACCGGGGAGCTGTTTTTT CAWSPLLGGTDTGELFF
few TRBJ2-2 TRBV19 . TGTGCCAGTGGGCCCTGGGACCTCGGCACCGGGGAGCTGTTTTTT CASGPWDLGTGELFF
once TRBJ2-1 TRBV5-1 . TGCGCCAGCAGCTTTGGACAGTACAATGAGCAGTTCTTC CASSFGQYNEQFF
once TRBJ2-6 TRBV25-1 . TGTGCCAGCAGTTCATCACAAAGCTCTGGGGCCAACGTCCTGACTTTC CASSSSQSSGANVLTF
. TRBJ2-7 TRBV2 TRBD2 TGTGCCAGCAGTGACCCGAGCGGGACCCCCTACGAGCAGTACTTC CASSDPSGTPYEQYF
. TRBJ2-7 TRBV2 . TGTGCCAGCAGGGCAGCCGAACCCTACGAGCAGTACTTC CASRAAEPYEQYF
few TRBJ1-5 TRBV30 TRBD1 TGTGCCTGGGCGGACAGGGGTGAACAGCCCCAGCATTTT CAWADRGEQPQHF
. TRBJ2-1 TRBV19 TRBD1 TGTGCCAGTAGTTTCTACTCCGGGACAGACAATGAGCAGTTCTTC CASSFYSGTDNEQFF
few TRBJ2-2 TRBV28 . TGTGCCAGCAGTTTATTCGTGGGGAACACCGGGGAGCTGTTTTTT CASSLFVGNTGELFF
. TRBJ1-2 TRBV5-1 TRBD1 TGCGCCAGCAGCTGGATCCAGGGGGCTTTTAGCTATGGCTACACCTTC CASSWIQGAFSYGYTF
few TRBJ1-5 TRBV10-1 . TGCGCCAGCAGTGACAGTCTCAATCAGCCCCAGCATTTT CASSDSLNQPQHF
. TRBJ1-4 TRBV2 . TGTGCCAGCGGCTCGTCGGGGGAACGGGATGAAAAACTGTTTTTT CASGSSGERDEKLFF
few TRBJ2-3 TRBV6-4 . TGTGCCAGCAGTGAAGGGGCTACTAGCACAGATACGCAGTATTTT CASSEGATSTDTQYF
. TRBJ2-7 TRBV11-2 TRBD1 TGTGCCAGCAGATCCTACCTGGACAGGGTGTACGAGCAGTACTTC CASRSYLDRVYEQYF
. TRBJ2-7 TRBV9 TRBD2 TGTGCCAGCAGCTTCGAGACTAGCGGGAGAGTGGACGAGCAGTACTTC CASSFETSGRVDEQYF
. TRBJ2-3 TRBV15 . TGTGCCACCAGCAGGGGATACGCAGGCACAGATACGCAGTATTTT CATSRGYAGTDTQYF
few TRBJ2-5 TRBV19 TRBD2 TGTGCCAGTAGTCAGGGACTACAAGAGACCCAGTACTTC CASSQGLQETQYF
. TRBJ2-3 TRBV5-4 . TGTGCCAGCAGCCCAGACAGCTCTAGCACAGATACGCAGTATTTT CASSPDSSSTDTQYF
. TRBJ2-2 TRBV4-1 TRBD2 TGCGCCAGCAGCCCAGCCCCCGGGACTAGCGCCACCGGGGAGCTGTTTTTT CASSPAPGTSATGELFF
. TRBJ2-1 TRBV28 TRBD2 TGTGCCAGCACTTCAGCGGGAGAGGATCGCTACAATGAGCAGTTCTTC CASTSAGEDRYNEQFF
. TRBJ2-1 TRBV25-1 TRBD2 TGTGCCAGCAGTGCGACTAGCGGGAGTCGAATGGGGGGCGATGAGCAGTTCTTC CASSATSGSRMGGDEQFF
. TRBJ1-4 TRBV30 TRBD1 TGTGCCTGGAGTGTTGGACGACAGGGGGCTGATGAAAAACTGTTTTTT CAWSVGRQGADEKLFF
many TRBJ2-7 TRBV2 . TGTGCCAGCAGTCCTCGCTATGGGCAGGGACCGGAGCAGTACTTC CASSPRYGQGPEQYF
once TRBJ1-5 TRBV18 . TGTGCCAGCTCACCTAACCGGCCTGGTGTTATACAGCCCCAGCATTTT CASSPNRPGVIQPQHF
. TRBJ1-2 TRBV19 . TGTGCCAGTAGTATCGGTGACTATGGCTACACCTTC CASSIGDYGYTF
. TRBJ1-1 TRBV29-1 . TGCAGCGCCGGACAGTCCACTGAAGCTTTCTTT CSAGQSTEAFF
few TRBJ2-1 TRBV6-4 TRBD2 TGTGCCAGCAGCGGGACTAGCGACAACAATGAGCAGTTCTTC CASSGTSDNNEQFF